This entry lists 25 T cell receptor beta chains sequenced from one sample in a study of control samples from healthy donors and cancer patients. TCRdb keeps only in-frame clones here, not all; method: immunoSEQ multiplex PCR. The data contain 85,000 to 95,000 clones, about 88% of them singletons. Sequencing used blood. Receptors originate from a woman aged 70-85 years in good health.

The chain has TRBV6-6 and TRBJ1-1; D gene unclear. V was cut by 8 bases and J by 2 bases, with 6 bases left in between. Germline V CDR1 and CDR2: MNHNY, SVGAGI (reference sequence). CDR3 size: 11 residues. For the CDR3, the DNA is TGTGCCAGCTGTGGCAACACTGAAGCTTTCTTT. This sequence encodes CASCGNTEAFF.

This clone was seen a single time. CDR3 bases: TGTGCCAGCAGCCCCGACAGGAATGAAAAACTGTTTTTT. Protein product: CASSPDRNEKLFF. The chain uses TRBV13 and TRBJ1-4; a possible D gene is TRBD1 (6 bases). The ends were cut back, 5 bases at V and 5 bases at J, with 9 bases in the middle. The CDR3 sequence is 13 residues long. CDR1 is PRHDT, CDR2 FYEKMQ, per germline (reference sequence). The full variable domain, with the rest looked up from reference TRBV13 and TRBJ1-4, is AAGVIQSPRHLIKEKRETATLKCYPIPRHDTVYWYQQGPGQDPQFLISFYEKMQSDKGSIPDRFSAQQFSDYHSELNMSSLELGDSALYFCASSPDRNEKLFFGSGTQLSVL.

V gene TRBV3-1 (or the pseudogene TRBV3-2) combines with J gene TRBJ1-5; the D gene is possibly TRBD1 (6 bases). Trimming took off 3 bases at V and 5 bases at J, with 11 bases between the two ends. The germline V gene encodes CDR1 LGHDT and CDR2 YNNKEL (reference sequence). CDR3 length: 14 amino acids. In DNA, the CDR3 is TGTGCCAGCAGCCAGGCCTCAGGGGATCAGCCCCAGCATTTT. Translated, it gives CASSQASGDQPQHF.

The genes are TRBV6-5 and TRBJ1-2; D is unclear. With 0 bases removed from V and 6 bases from J, the gap between germline ends came to 14 bases. The CDR3 is made up of 15 amino acids. The V gene's germline CDR1 is MNHEY and CDR2 SVGAGI. The CDR3 loop reads CASSYSTVGTNGYTF. CDR3 in DNA: TGTGCCAGCAGTTACTCGACGGTCGGAACGAATGGCTACACCTTC.

The chain recombines TRBV18 with TRBJ1-6, with 8 bases fitting TRBD1. V lost 1 base to trimming and J lost 6 bases; unmatched junction nucleotides: 11. Germline loops: CDR1 KGHSH, CDR2 LQKENI. The CDR3 length is 18 residues. CDR3 nucleotides: TGTGCCAGCTCACCACTCCAGGCGGGACAGGATTTTAATTCACCCCTCCACTTT. This gives the protein CASSPLQAGQDFNSPLHF.

The genes are TRBV19 and TRBJ1-5; tentatively, D is TRBD1 (6 bases). Germline loops: CDR1 LNHDA, CDR2 SQIVND (reference sequence). The CDR3 is made up of 15 amino acids. V lost 3 bases to trimming and J lost 9 bases, with 18 bases between them. CDR3 region: CASSIWGQSPGPQHF. The CDR3, as DNA: TGTGCCAGTAGTATCTGGGGGCAGTCCCCAGGGCCCCAGCATTTT.

The rearrangement links TRBV19 to TRBJ2-3; maybe TRBD1 (5 bases). The ends were cut back, 9 bases at V and 1 base at J, with 14 bases in the middle. This CDR3 is built from 14 residues. Germline V gene data show CDR1 as LNHDA and CDR2 as SQIVND (reference sequence). CDR3 protein: CARSQGVGTDTQYF. CDR3 nucleotide sequence: TGTGCCAGGAGTCAGGGTGTCGGCACAGATACGCAGTATTTT. Supplemented by reference TRBV19 and TRBJ2-3, the full variable domain reads DGGITQSPKYLFRKEGQNVTLSCEQNLNHDAMYWYRQDPGQGLRLIYYSQIVNDFQKGDIAEGYSVSREKKESFPLTVTSAQKNPTAFYLCARSQGVGTDTQYFGPGTRLTVL.

The rearrangement joins TRBV5-1 to TRBJ2-3, with D maybe TRBD2 (6 bases). Between the trimmed V and J ends, which lost 0 bases and 3 bases, there was a span of 11 bases. Germline CDR1 SGHRS, CDR2 YFSETQ. This CDR3 spans 15 amino acids. For the CDR3, the DNA is TGCGCCAGCAGCTTGGGGGGACTGTATACAGATACGCAGTATTTT. This encodes CASSLGGLYTDTQYF.

The chain is built from TRBV4-1 and TRBJ2-5; 9 bases match TRBD1. Per the germline V gene, CDR1 is MGHRA and CDR2 is YSYEKL. The ends lost 5 bases at V and 3 bases at J; junction bases unmatched: 7. This CDR3 has 15 amino acids. The CDR3 sequence: CASSLTGTGKETQYF. The CDR3, as DNA: TGCGCCAGCAGCTTGACCGGGACAGGGAAAGAGACCCAGTACTTC.

The chain is built from TRBV2 and TRBJ2-7; D gene unclear. This CDR3 has 14 residues. Germline V CDR1 and CDR2: SNHLY, FYNNEI. Trimming shortened V by 3 bases and J by 2 bases, and 11 bases separated the two germline ends. For the CDR3, the DNA is TGTGCCAGCAGTGACAGACGATTGGCCTACGAGCAGTACTTC. It translates to CASSDRRLAYEQYF. The full variable domain, in which reference TRBV2 and TRBJ2-7 provide the parts outside the CDR3, is EPEVTQTPSHQVTQMGQEVILRCVPISNHLYFYWYRQILGQKVEFLVSFYNNEISEKSEIFDDQFSVERPDGSNFTLKIRSTKLEDSAMYFCASSDRRLAYEQYFGPGTRLTVT.

The chain links TRBV3-1 (or the pseudogene TRBV3-2) to TRBJ1-1; 9 bases align to TRBD1. The V segment lost 6 bases and the J segment 0 bases; nucleotides outside the gene matches: 5. This CDR3 has 15 residues. Germline V lookup: CDR1 LGHDT, CDR2 YNNKEL (reference sequence). CDR3 sequence: CASRLQGALNTEAFF. CDR3 nucleotide sequence: TGTGCCAGCAGACTACAGGGGGCCCTGAACACTGAAGCTTTCTTT.

This rearrangement joins TRBV5-1 to TRBJ2-1; maybe TRBD1 (6 bases). Germline CDR1 SGHRS, CDR2 YFSETQ. The CDR3 consists of 17 residues. V was shortened by 3 bases and J by 0 bases, with 16 bases between the two germline ends. CDR3 residues: CASSSTGSWGSYNEQFF. The CDR3 DNA sequence: TGCGCCAGCAGCTCGACAGGCAGTTGGGGCTCCTACAATGAGCAGTTCTTC.

This clone was seen at least ten times. The chain employs TRBV29-1 and TRBJ1-1; D uncertain. In germline, CDR1 is SQVTM, CDR2 ANQGSEA. V was clipped by 4 bases and J by 1 base, with 13 bases between them. There are 14 residues in the CDR3. CDR3 nucleotides: TGCAGCGTTGTGAAACCACAAACGAACACTGAAGCTTTCTTT. Encoded protein: CSVVKPQTNTEAFF. The complete variable domain, with remaining parts taken from reference TRBV29-1 and TRBJ1-1, reads SAVISQKPSRDICQRGTSLTIQCQVDSQVTMMFWYRQQPGQSLTLIATANQGSEATYESGFVIDKFPISRPNLTFSTLTVSNMSPEDSSIYLCSVVKPQTNTEAFFGQGTRLTVV.

The J gene is TRBJ1-6, the V gene TRBV25-1, with no clear D. The CDR3 has 13 residues. V lost 5 bases, J lost 8 bases, and 10 bases lay in between. Germline loops: CDR1 MGHDK, CDR2 SYGVNS. CDR3 loop: CASSLLKDSPLHF. The CDR3 DNA reads TGTGCCAGCAGTTTACTAAAGGATTCACCCCTCCACTTT.

The V call is TRBV19, the J call TRBJ1-5; D perhaps matches TRBD1 (6 bases). The CDR3 length is 15 residues. Germline lookup yields CDR1 LNHDA and CDR2 SQIVND (reference sequence). The V gene lost 5 bases and the J gene lost 5 bases, with 16 bases spanning the gap. The DNA of the CDR3 is TGTGCCAGTAGTTCTCTCCGGGACACCGATCAGCCCCAGCATTTT. Its protein product is CASSSLRDTDQPQHF.

The V and J genes are TRBV27 and TRBJ2-1; a weak D match, TRBD1 (5 bases). V lost 6 bases, J lost 0 bases, and 12 bases lay in between. This CDR3 is 15 amino acids long. Germline V lookup: CDR1 MNHEY, CDR2 SMNVEV (reference sequence). CDR3 residues: CASRQVMSSYNEQFF. CDR3 DNA sequence: TGTGCCAGCAGACAGGTTATGAGCTCCTACAATGAGCAGTTCTTC.

This clone has just one count. V usage is TRBV6-5 and J usage is TRBJ1-4; TRBD1 matches 7 bases. This CDR3 contains 16 residues. V lost 2 bases and J lost 7; bases outside the gene matches: 10. Germline-derived CDR1 and CDR2 are MNHEY and SVGAGI. The CDR3 region has the DNA TGTGCCAGCAGTTACAATCCGACAGGGCAAGGTGAAAAACTGTTTTTT. It encodes CASSYNPTGQGEKLFF.

The chain couples TRBV10-1 to TRBJ2-3; D gene ambiguous. V was shortened by 6 bases and J by 1 base, with 26 bases between the two germline ends. There are 19 residues in the CDR3. Germline V gene sequence: CDR1 WNHNN, CDR2 SYGVQD (reference sequence). CDR3 region: CASSKTPGSSGRGTDTQYF. The CDR3 DNA follows: TGCGCCAGCAGCAAGACCCCAGGTAGCAGTGGTAGGGGCACAGATACGCAGTATTTT.

The chain couples TRBV11-2 to TRBJ2-7; perhaps D is TRBD1 or TRBD2 (5 bases each). Germline-derived CDR1 and CDR2 are SGHAT and FQNNGV. The CDR3 runs 17 residues. V was cut by 1 base and J by 2 bases, with 18 bases left in between. This chain's CDR3 is CASSLAGGAGSPYEQYF. CDR3 nucleotides: TGTGCCAGCAGCTTAGCGGGTGGGGCAGGGAGTCCCTACGAGCAGTACTTC.

This sequence joins TRBV30 and TRBJ1-2, with D maybe TRBD1 (5 bases). Between the trimmed V and J ends, which lost 4 bases and 1 base, there was a span of 10 bases. Germline-derived CDR1 and CDR2 are GTSNPN and SVGIG (reference sequence). The CDR3 totals 13 residues. The CDR3 sequence: CAWNQGGNYGYTF. The CDR3 region has the DNA TGTGCCTGGAATCAGGGAGGTAACTATGGCTACACCTTC.

This sequence joins TRBV7-6 and TRBJ2-2; TRBD2 matches at 8 bases. CDR1 SGHVS and CDR2 FNYEAQ come from the germline V gene. V was clipped by 4 bases and J by 3 bases; unmatched bases: 10. The CDR3 extends over 17 amino acids. CDR3 in amino acids: CASSSPRAGAYTGELFF. In DNA form, the CDR3 reads TGTGCCAGCAGCTCCCCGAGAGCGGGGGCCTACACCGGGGAGCTGTTTTTT.

The chain couples TRBV7-3 to TRBJ2-7; TRBD1 matches 8 bases. CDR3 size: 13 residues. V lost 5 bases, J lost 2 bases, and 2 bases stayed unmatched. The germline V gene has CDR1 SGHTA and CDR2 FQGTGA. DNA for the CDR3: TGTGCCAGCAGCCCACAGGGGGCCTACGAGCAGTACTTC. It yields the protein CASSPQGAYEQYF.

The V and J genes are TRBV2 and TRBJ2-3; 10 bases fit TRBD2. V lost 8 bases to trimming and J lost 4 bases; unmatched junction nucleotides: 3. This CDR3 contains 13 residues. In germline, CDR1 is SNHLY, CDR2 FYNNEI. The chain's CDR3 is CASVAGGSDTQYF. In DNA, the CDR3 is TGTGCCAGCGTAGCGGGAGGTTCAGATACGCAGTATTTT.

The chain has TRBV6-5 and TRBJ1-2; D ambiguous. Between the trimmed V and J ends, which lost 2 bases and 3 bases, there was a span of 10 bases. Germline V CDR1 and CDR2: MNHEY, SVGAGI. The CDR3 runs 14 residues. The CDR3 is CASSYGGPDYGYTF. CDR3 coding DNA: TGTGCCAGCAGTTACGGAGGCCCAGACTATGGCTACACCTTC.

Comment on this clone: Other DNA sequences in this specimen translate into the identical CDR3. The V call is TRBV29-1, the J call TRBJ1-2, with D uncertain. The CDR3 consists of 11 residues. V was pared by 4 bases and J by 1 base, with 4 bases between. Germline CDR1 is SQVTM and CDR2 is ANQGSEA. The CDR3 loop reads CSVGDNYGYTF. As DNA, the CDR3 is TGCAGCGTTGGGGATAACTATGGCTACACCTTC. Using reference TRBV29-1 and TRBJ1-2 for the parts outside the CDR3, the full variable domain is SAVISQKPSRDICQRGTSLTIQCQVDSQVTMMFWYRQQPGQSLTLIATANQGSEATYESGFVIDKFPISRPNLTFSTLTVSNMSPEDSSIYLCSVGDNYGYTFGSGTRLTVV.